What follows are 17 T cell receptor beta chains derived from one specimen sequenced in a study of T cells in Graves' hyperthyroidism and ophthalmopathy. RNA transcripts served as the template for amplifying TCR beta CDR3 regions. Primed by the HTBI set, a first-round RT-PCR was run on the TCR CDR3. MiXCR, run by TCRdb on the multiplex PCR reads, gives a single entry per CDR3 protein. The data contain 450,000 to 650,000 distinct CDR3 sequences, roughly 20% of them singletons. The source material was blood. The receptor source for this set is a man between 18 and 29 years old with Graves' hyperthyroidism.

In its sample, this clonotype was seen many times. This sequence joins TRBV6-5 and TRBJ1-5; weak D call: TRBD1 (5 bases). The CDR3 runs 14 residues. Germline V lookup: CDR1 MNHEY, CDR2 SVGAGI. The V end was cut by 6 bases, the J end by 7 bases, with 16 bases between. CDR3 loop: CASSGDGQDQPQHF. The CDR3 DNA is TGTGCCAGCAGCGGGGACGGCCAGGACCAGCCCCAGCATTTT.

This clonotype was detected only a few times. CDR3 coding DNA: TGTGCCAGCAGTTTCGCCAGGGGTGGCAATCAGCCCCAGCATTTT. Translating it yields CASSFARGGNQPQHF. The V and J genes are TRBV28 and TRBJ1-5; D possibly corresponds to TRBD1 (6 bases). Germline CDR1 is MDHEN and CDR2 is SYDVKM. V gave up 3 bases and J gave up 2 bases, with 11 bases separating them. This CDR3 region has 15 residues. Using reference TRBV28 and TRBJ1-5 for the parts outside the CDR3, the full variable domain is DVKVTQSSRYLVKRTGEKVFLECVQDMDHENMFWYRQDPGLGLRLIYFSYDVKMKEKGDIPEGYSVSREKKERFSLILESASTNQTSMYLCASSFARGGNQPQHFGDGTRLSIL.

This clonotype came up many times. The chain's CDR3 is CASSPTGYEEQYF. CDR3 bases: TGTGCCAGCAGCCCAACGGGGTACGAGGAGCAGTACTTC. The chain uses TRBV7-9 and TRBJ2-7, with a weak D call TRBD2 (5 bases). Germline V gene lookup returns CDR1 SEHNR and CDR2 FQNEAQ (reference sequence). V lost 5 bases to trimming and J lost 7 bases, with 15 bases between them. The CDR3 spans 13 residues.

This clonotype was seen ten or more times. The chain combines TRBV10-3 with TRBJ1-2; TRBD1 might be the D (5 bases). V lost 3 bases and J lost 4, with 15 bases in between. Per the germline V gene, CDR1 is ENHRY and CDR2 is SYGVKD. This CDR3 comprises 15 residues. CDR3: CAISDGGGGVYGYTF. The CDR3 DNA reads as TGTGCCATCAGTGATGGGGGAGGAGGGGTCTATGGCTACACCTTC.

This rearrangement joins TRBV7-9 to TRBJ2-2, with D unresolved. CDR1 SEHNR and CDR2 FQNEAQ come from the germline V gene (reference sequence). The CDR3 consists of 14 residues. V was shortened by 3 bases and J by 2 bases, with 7 bases between the two germline ends. The CDR3: CASSFVVNTGELFF. The CDR3 coding sequence is TGTGCCAGCAGCTTTGTGGTTAACACCGGGGAGCTGTTTTTT. Complete variable domain (other parts from reference TRBV7-9 and TRBJ2-2): DTGVSQNPRHKITKRGQNVTFRCDPISEHNRLYWYRQTLGQGPEFLTYFQNEAQLEKSRLLSDRFSAERPKGSFSTLEIQRTEQGDSAMYLCASSFVVNTGELFFGEGSRLTVL.

This clonotype was picked up many times. The genes are TRBV12-3 or TRBV12-4 and TRBJ2-7; possible D gene TRBD2, 5 bases. V lost 0 bases and J lost 0, with 15 bases in between. The CDR3 is 17 amino acids. Here the CDR3 reads CASSLAAPGLSSYEQYF. Here the CDR3 DNA reads TGTGCCAGCAGTTTAGCGGCCCCGGGGTTAAGCTCCTACGAGCAGTACTTC.

Ten or more counts support this clonotype. This sequence joins TRBV4-1 and TRBJ2-7, with D possibly being TRBD2 (5 bases). With 0 bases removed from V and 3 bases from J, the gap between germline ends came to 9 bases. Germline values: CDR1 MGHRA, CDR2 YSYEKL. This CDR3 region has 14 residues. CDR3 nucleotides: TGCGCCAGCAGCCAAGAAGGACTGAACTACGAGCAGTACTTC. It specifies CASSQEGLNYEQYF.

This clonotype was seen repeatedly, ten times or more. V is TRBV7-8 and J is TRBJ2-6; no definite D call. V lost 8 bases to trimming and J lost 0 bases, with 8 bases between them. The length of the CDR3 is 14 residues. Germline assignment: CDR1 SGHVS and CDR2 FQNEAQ. CDR3 in amino acids: CASQSSSGANVLTF. CDR3 DNA: TGTGCCAGCCAATCGAGCTCTGGGGCCAACGTCCTGACTTTC.

This clonotype was detected ten times or more. This rearrangement joins TRBV28 to TRBJ2-7; the match to TRBD1 covers 8 bases. This CDR3 has 15 residues. V shed 3 bases and J 3 bases; nucleotides not matched to a gene: 7. The germline V gene encodes CDR1 MDHEN and CDR2 SYDVKM. The CDR3 nucleotides are TGTGCCAGCAGTTTTGGGGACAGGACCTACTACGAGCAGTACTTC. Translating gives CASSFGDRTYYEQYF. The full variable domain, its missing parts supplied by reference TRBV28 and TRBJ2-7, is DVKVTQSSRYLVKRTGEKVFLECVQDMDHENMFWYRQDPGLGLRLIYFSYDVKMKEKGDIPEGYSVSREKKERFSLILESASTNQTSMYLCASSFGDRTYYEQYFGPGTRLTVT.

Details on this clonotype: The CDR3 end shows no conserved phenylalanine or tryptophan, and so a read error is likely. The chain carries TRBV20-1 and TRBJ2-7, with 9 bases lining up with TRBD1. The CDR3 is made up of 15 amino acids. Germline CDR1 and CDR2: DFQATT and SNEGSKA (reference sequence). V dropped 7 bases and J dropped 6; count of bases not matched to a gene: 16. The CDR3 reads CSGRQGVPGEGEQYS. The CDR3 coding sequence is TGCAGTGGCCGACAGGGGGTGCCCGGTGAGGGCGAGCAGTACTCC.

This clonotype was detected ten times or more. V usage is TRBV28 and J usage is TRBJ2-5; D is possibly TRBD1 (5 bases). Between the trimmed V and J ends, which lost 2 bases and 5 bases, there was a span of 9 bases. The CDR3 has 13 residues. Germline lookup yields CDR1 MDHEN and CDR2 SYDVKM. CDR3 nucleotide sequence: TGTGCCAGCAGTTTACAGGGTTGGGAGACCCAGTACTTC. The encoded protein is CASSLQGWETQYF.

This clonotype was counted at least ten times. The gene calls are TRBV6-1 and TRBJ1-1; TRBD1 matches at 9 bases. Trimming took 7 bases from V and 1 from J; bases not matched to a gene: 7. The CDR3 is 15 residues long. The V gene's germline CDR1 is MNHNS and CDR2 SASEGT. The DNA for the CDR3 is TGTGCCAGCAATCCAATGGACAGGGGGAACACTGAAGCTTTCTTT. It is translated as CASNPMDRGNTEAFF.

This clonotype has only a few counts. The chain links TRBV11-2 to TRBJ1-6; 11 nucleotides line up with TRBD1. The CDR3 loop spans 17 amino acids. The germline V gene encodes CDR1 SGHAT and CDR2 FQNNGV. V shed 1 base, J shed 7 bases, and the junction held 6 bases outside the gene matches. Here the CDR3 reads CASSLGRTGGVNSPLHF. The CDR3 bases are TGTGCCAGCAGCTTAGGACGGACAGGGGGCGTGAATTCACCCCTCCACTTT.

As DNA, the CDR3 is TGCGCCAGCTTGCCCGGGACAGCGAACACCGGGGAGCTGTTTTTT. Protein sequence: CASLPGTANTGELFF. The chain uses TRBV5-1 and TRBJ2-2; 7 bases map to TRBD1. Germline V CDR1 and CDR2: SGHRS, YFSETQ. The CDR3 has 15 residues. The J segment lost 0 bases and the V segment lost 7 bases, leaving 6 bases of the junction unmatched.

The rearrangement links TRBV19 to TRBJ2-5, with D uncertain. Trimming took off 3 bases at V and 3 bases at J, with 8 bases between the two ends. The CDR3 spans 13 residues. Germline values: CDR1 LNHDA, CDR2 SQIVND (reference sequence). The CDR3 protein is CASSIHPEETQYF. The DNA of the CDR3 is TGTGCCAGTAGTATCCACCCAGAAGAGACCCAGTACTTC.

This clonotype appeared many times. The V call is TRBV15, the J call TRBJ1-3; D not certain. CDR3 length: 15 amino acids. The ends were cut back, 6 bases at V and 0 bases at J, with 12 bases in the middle. Per the germline V gene, CDR1 is LNHNV and CDR2 is YYDKDF (reference sequence). As DNA, the CDR3 is TGTGCCACCAGGGGCGAGGGAGGCTCTGGAAACACCATATATTTT. As protein: CATRGEGGSGNTIYF.

This clonotype was recorded many times. The chain is built from TRBV15 and TRBJ1-5, with a weak D call TRBD1 (5 bases). The CDR3 extends over 15 amino acids. Germline CDR1 reads LNHNV; CDR2 reads YYDKDF (reference sequence). V lost 0 bases and J lost 6, with 12 bases in between. The CDR3 DNA follows: TGTGCCACCAGCAGAGATAAAGGGACCGGTCAGCCCCAGCATTTT. Protein sequence: CATSRDKGTGQPQHF.